The source of this T cell receptor beta chain is a study of T cells in Graves' hyperthyroidism and ophthalmopathy (dated by TCRdb to about 2019). With regard to the full study: Peripheral blood was collected at initial diagnosis, before any treatment. After sampling, hyperthyroidism patients received methimazole starting at 30 mg daily, and ophthalmopathy patients received high-dose intravenous methylprednisolone. In addition, the study compared T-cell repertoires in thyroid tissue and in blood from roughly six Graves' hyperthyroidism patients. For training and testing, the 100 or so patients in the discovery cohort were randomly divided in a 7:3 ratio. To identify TCR V-J signatures that set the groups apart, the researchers used a discovery cohort of 100 or so patients, made up of 43 with Graves' ophthalmopathy and some 60 with stable Graves' hyperthyroidism. An independent validation cohort of fewer than 20 hyperthyroidism patients and approximately 16 patients who later progressed to ophthalmopathy tested prospective prediction of ophthalmopathy. According to the paper, TCR Vbeta CDR3 sequencing was carried out on over 130 peripheral blood samples, which came from fewer than 50 ophthalmopathy, some 73 hyperthyroidism and roughly 17 progressor patients. Here is what the overall study found, with its caveats: Most expanded thyroid clonotypes (frequency above 0.001) were also found in blood, which suggests that blood repertoires may mirror thyroid immune responses. A model built on a 13 V-J signature distinguished ophthalmopathy from stable hyperthyroidism, reaching roughly 88% sensitivity and 81.08% specificity in cross-validation and 80%/75% in testing. In validation, progression to ophthalmopathy was predicted by the model with 70.59% sensitivity and nearly 75% specificity, a median of 6.5 months before onset. No statistical method was used to fix the sample size in advance, and group allocation was not hidden from the investigators.

CDR1 is given as DFQATT and CDR2 as SNEGSKA, both from the germline V gene (reference sequence). The V end gives up 5 bases and the J end 5 bases, leaving 13 bases in the junction not matched to a gene. The CDR3 runs 15 amino acids, cysteine and phenylalanine included. Solely the CDR3 DNA is kept, with 45 bases framed from the first base. Amplification of TCR beta CDR3 regions was carried out from RNA transcripts. The TCR CDR3 was subjected to a first round of RT-PCR using the HTBI primer set and the Qiagen OneStep RT-PCR kit. The libraries were constructed in a second round of multiplex PCR and then size-selected and purified. Sequencing of the libraries was done on an Illumina HiSeq2000 using paired-end 100 bp reads. As for the authors' bioinformatics: Raw data were processed with SOAPnuke, discarding reads with adapters, uncalled bases, mean Phred below 15, or no exact constant-primer or identifier match. COPE v1.2.5 was used to merge the high-quality paired reads, and each unique nucleotide sequence was defined as a clonotype. Clonotypes were aligned to IMGT TRBV, TRBD and TRBJ reference segments using MiTCR v1.1. The analysis included only V-J combinations with a frequency above 0.0001, which together covered around 99% of the repertoires. A TCS score was defined as the ratio of F50 (clonal expansion) to E x V (chaos), with BLOSUM62-based TCRdist applied between CDR3 peptides within each V-J. Welch's t-statistics and random forest reduced roughly 500 V-J features to roughly 13, which were used in a naive Bayes classifier (R e1071). Through fastp at Q25 and MiXCR, TCRdb rebuilt clones from the public reads, retaining in-frame beta chains. Duplicate CDR3 protein sequences are folded into a single record with the most common DNA and genes. TCRdb's processing, not the study's, gives the V and J calls here. The sample table holds 350,000 or so distinct CDR3 sequences, of which around 20% were seen once. Around half of the sample is in the top ten clones.

Stable Graves' hyperthyroidism was defined as the absence of progression to ophthalmopathy over 18 months of follow-up. The hyperthyroidism patients were between 18 and 65 years old and newly diagnosed, with a disease duration of less than 2 months. Patients with uncontrolled infections, other autoimmune diseases, pregnancy or lactation were excluded. Diagnoses were based on clinical symptoms, serum thyroxine and TRAb, thyroid ultrasound and orbital computed tomography. Ficoll-Paque density gradient centrifugation was used to isolate PBMCs from about 10 ml of fresh peripheral blood. Total RNA was extracted using Trizol reagent, and RNA quality was assessed on an Agilent 2100 Bioanalyzer. Remarks on this clonotype: No cognate antigen has been identified for it. Nothing much larger sits one base from this clone, and base qualities are not available.

The clonotype comes from a woman aged 45 to 65 with Graves' hyperthyroidism. Sequencing was done on a sample of blood. The sequence links TRBV20-1 to TRBJ2-5; 8 middle bases align to TRBD2. The DNA is TGCAGTGCTCCGCCGGCAGCGGGGGTGGGGGAGACCCAGTACTTC. It codes for CSAPPAAGVGETQYF.